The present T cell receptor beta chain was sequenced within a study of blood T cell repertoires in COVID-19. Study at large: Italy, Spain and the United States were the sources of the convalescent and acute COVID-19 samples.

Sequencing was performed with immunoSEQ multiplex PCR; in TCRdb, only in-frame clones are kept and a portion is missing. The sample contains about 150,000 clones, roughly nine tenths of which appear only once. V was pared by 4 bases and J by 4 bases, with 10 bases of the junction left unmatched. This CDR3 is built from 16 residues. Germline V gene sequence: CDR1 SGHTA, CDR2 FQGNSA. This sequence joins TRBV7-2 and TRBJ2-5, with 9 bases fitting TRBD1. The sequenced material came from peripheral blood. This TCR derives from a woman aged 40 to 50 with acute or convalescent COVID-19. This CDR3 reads CASSYGTGLFGETQYF. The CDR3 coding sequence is TGTGCCAGCAGCTACGGGACAGGGCTTTTTGGAGAGACCCAGTACTTC.